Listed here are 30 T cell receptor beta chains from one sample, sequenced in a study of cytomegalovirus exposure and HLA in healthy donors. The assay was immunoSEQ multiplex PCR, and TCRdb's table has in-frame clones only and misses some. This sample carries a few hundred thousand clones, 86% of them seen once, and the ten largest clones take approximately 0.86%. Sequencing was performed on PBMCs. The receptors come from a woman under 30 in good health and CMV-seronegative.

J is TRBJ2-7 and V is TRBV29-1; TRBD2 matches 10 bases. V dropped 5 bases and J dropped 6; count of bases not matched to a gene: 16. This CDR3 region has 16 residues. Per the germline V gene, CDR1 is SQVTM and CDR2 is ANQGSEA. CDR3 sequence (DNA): TGCAGCGTTCGGAATCAGCGGGAGGGCCGCTCCCTCGAGCAGTACTTC. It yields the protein CSVRNQREGRSLEQYF.

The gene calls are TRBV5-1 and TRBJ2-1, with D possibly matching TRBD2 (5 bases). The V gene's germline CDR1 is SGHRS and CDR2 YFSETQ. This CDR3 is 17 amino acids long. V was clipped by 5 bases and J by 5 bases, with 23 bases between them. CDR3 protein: CASRRGTLADLNNEQFF. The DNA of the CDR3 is TGCGCCAGCAGACGGGGAACCCTAGCAGATCTTAACAATGAGCAGTTCTTC.

CDR3 bases: TGTGCCAGCAGTTACGCGCCTTCGAACACTGAAGCTTTCTTT. Protein sequence: CASSYAPSNTEAFF. This sequence joins TRBV6-5 and TRBJ1-1; D is uncertain. The CDR3 is 14 amino acids. Germline-derived CDR1 and CDR2 are MNHEY and SVGAGI. V lost 2 bases and J 1 base, leaving 8 bases between the germline ends.

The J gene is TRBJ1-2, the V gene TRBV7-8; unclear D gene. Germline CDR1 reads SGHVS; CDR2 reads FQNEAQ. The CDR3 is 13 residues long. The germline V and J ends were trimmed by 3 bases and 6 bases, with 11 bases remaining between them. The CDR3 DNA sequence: TGTGCCAGCAGCTTTGGTCGGGGTAATGGCTACACCTTC. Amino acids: CASSFGRGNGYTF.

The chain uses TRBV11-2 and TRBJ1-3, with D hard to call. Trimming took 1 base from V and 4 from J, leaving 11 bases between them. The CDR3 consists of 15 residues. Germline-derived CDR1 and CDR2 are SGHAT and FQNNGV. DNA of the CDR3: TGTGCCAGCAGCTTAGTAACCGGGTCGGGAAACACCATATATTTT. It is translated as CASSLVTGSGNTIYF.

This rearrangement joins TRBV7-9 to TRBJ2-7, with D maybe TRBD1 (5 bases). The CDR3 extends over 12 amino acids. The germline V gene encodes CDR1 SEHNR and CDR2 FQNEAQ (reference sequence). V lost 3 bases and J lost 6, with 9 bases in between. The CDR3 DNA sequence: TGTGCCAGCAGCTTCCAGGGCTCCGAGCAGTACTTC. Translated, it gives CASSFQGSEQYF. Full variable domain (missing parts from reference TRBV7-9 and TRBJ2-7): DTGVSQNPRHKITKRGQNVTFRCDPISEHNRLYWYRQTLGQGPEFLTYFQNEAQLEKSRLLSDRFSAERPKGSFSTLEIQRTEQGDSAMYLCASSFQGSEQYFGPGTRLTVT.

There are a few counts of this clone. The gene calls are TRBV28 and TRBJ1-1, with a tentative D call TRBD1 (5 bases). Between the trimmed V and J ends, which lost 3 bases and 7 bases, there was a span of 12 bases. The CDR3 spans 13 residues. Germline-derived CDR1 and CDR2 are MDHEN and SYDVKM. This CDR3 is CASSFGYDSEAFF. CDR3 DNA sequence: TGTGCCAGCAGTTTCGGATACGACAGTGAAGCTTTCTTT.

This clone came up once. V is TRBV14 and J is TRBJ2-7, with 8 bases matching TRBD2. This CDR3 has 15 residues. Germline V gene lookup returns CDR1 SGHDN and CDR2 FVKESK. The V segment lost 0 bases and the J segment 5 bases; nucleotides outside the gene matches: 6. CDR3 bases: TGTGCCAGCAGCCAAGAGCGGGCGGGAGGCCACGAGCAGTACTTC. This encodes CASSQERAGGHEQYF.

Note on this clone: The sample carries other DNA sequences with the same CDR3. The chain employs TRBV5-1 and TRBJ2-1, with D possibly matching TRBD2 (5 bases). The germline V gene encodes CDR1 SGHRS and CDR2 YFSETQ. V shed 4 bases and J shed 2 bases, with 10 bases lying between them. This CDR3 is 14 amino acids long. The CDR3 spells CASSPGGTYNEQFF. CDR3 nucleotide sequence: TGCGCCAGCAGCCCTGGAGGCACCTACAATGAGCAGTTCTTC.

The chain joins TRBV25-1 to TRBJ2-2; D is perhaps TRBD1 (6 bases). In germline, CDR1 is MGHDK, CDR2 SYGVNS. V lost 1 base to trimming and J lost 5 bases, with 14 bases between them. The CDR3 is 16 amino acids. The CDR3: CASSEFRGTVTGELFF. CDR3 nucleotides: TGTGCCAGCAGTGAATTTAGGGGGACGGTAACCGGGGAGCTGTTTTTT.

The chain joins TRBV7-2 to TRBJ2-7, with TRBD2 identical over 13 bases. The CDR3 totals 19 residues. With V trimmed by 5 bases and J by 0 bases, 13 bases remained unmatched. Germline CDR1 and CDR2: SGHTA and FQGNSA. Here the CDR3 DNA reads TGTGCCAGCAGCCAGAGACTCTCTGGGACTAGCGGGATCTCCTACGAGCAGTACTTC. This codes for CASSQRLSGTSGISYEQYF.

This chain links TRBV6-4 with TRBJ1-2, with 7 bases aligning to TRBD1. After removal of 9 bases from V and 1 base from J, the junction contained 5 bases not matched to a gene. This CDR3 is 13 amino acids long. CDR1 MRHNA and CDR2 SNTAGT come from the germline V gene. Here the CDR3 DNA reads TGTGCCAGAGACAGGGTCTTTAACTATGGCTACACCTTC. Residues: CARDRVFNYGYTF.

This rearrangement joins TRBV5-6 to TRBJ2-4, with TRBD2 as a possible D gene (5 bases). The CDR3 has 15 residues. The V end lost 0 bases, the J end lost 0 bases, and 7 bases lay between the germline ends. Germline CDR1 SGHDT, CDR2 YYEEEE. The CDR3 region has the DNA TGTGCCAGCAGCTTGGTCGGGGTAGCCAAAAACATTCAGTACTTC. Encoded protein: CASSLVGVAKNIQYF.

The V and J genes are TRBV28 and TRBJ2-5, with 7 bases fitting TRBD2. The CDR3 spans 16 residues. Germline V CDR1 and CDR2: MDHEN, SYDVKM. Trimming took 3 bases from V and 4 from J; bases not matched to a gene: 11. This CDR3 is CASSFPGGPFRETQYF. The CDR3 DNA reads TGTGCCAGCAGTTTTCCGGGAGGCCCATTCCGAGAGACCCAGTACTTC. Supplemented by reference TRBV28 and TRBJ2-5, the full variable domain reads DVKVTQSSRYLVKRTGEKVFLECVQDMDHENMFWYRQDPGLGLRLIYFSYDVKMKEKGDIPEGYSVSREKKERFSLILESASTNQTSMYLCASSFPGGPFRETQYFGPGTRLLVL.

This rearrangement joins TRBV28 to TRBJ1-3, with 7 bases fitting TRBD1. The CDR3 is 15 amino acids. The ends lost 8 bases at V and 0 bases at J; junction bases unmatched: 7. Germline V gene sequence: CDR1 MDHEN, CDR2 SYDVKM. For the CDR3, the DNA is TGTGCCAGCGGACCGGGACAGTACTCTGGAAACACCATATATTTT. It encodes CASGPGQYSGNTIYF.

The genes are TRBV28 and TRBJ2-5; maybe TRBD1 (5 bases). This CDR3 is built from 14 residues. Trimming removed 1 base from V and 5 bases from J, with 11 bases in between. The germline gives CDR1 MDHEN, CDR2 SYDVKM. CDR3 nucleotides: TGTGCCAGCAGTTTATTCAGGGTAGGGGAGACCCAGTACTTC. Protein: CASSLFRVGETQYF.

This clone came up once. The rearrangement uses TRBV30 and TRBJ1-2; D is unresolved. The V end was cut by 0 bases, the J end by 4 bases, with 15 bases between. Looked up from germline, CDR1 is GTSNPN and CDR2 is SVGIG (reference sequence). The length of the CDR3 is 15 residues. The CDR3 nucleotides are TGTGCCTGGAGTGTCCCATCCTCTACTGTCTATGGCTACACCTTC. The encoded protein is CAWSVPSSTVYGYTF.

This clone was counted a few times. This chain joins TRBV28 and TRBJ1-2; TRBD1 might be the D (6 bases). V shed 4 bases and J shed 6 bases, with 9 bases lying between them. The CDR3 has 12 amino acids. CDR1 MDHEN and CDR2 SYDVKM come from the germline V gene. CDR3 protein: CASSSPGDGYTF. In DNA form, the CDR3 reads TGTGCCAGCAGTTCTCCAGGGGATGGCTACACCTTC.

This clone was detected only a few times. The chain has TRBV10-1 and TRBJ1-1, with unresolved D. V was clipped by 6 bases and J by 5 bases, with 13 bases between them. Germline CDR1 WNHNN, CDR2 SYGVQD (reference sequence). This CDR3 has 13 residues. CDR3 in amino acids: CASSEREVTEAFF. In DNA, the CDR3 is TGCGCCAGCAGCGAGAGGGAGGTTACTGAAGCTTTCTTT.

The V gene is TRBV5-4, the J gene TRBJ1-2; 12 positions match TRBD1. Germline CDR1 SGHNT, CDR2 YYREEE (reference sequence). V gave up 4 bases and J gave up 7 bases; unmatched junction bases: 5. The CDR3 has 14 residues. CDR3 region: CASSIGTGGVGYTF. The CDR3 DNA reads TGTGCCAGCAGCATAGGGACAGGGGGCGTTGGCTACACCTTC.

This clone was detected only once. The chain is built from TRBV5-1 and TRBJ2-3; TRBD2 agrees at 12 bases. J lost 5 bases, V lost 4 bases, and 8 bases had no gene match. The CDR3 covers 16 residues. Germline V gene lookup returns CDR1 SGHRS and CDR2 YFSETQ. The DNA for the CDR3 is TGCGCCAGCAGCGGACTAGCGGGAAGTTTTATAGATACGCAGTATTTT. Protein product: CASSGLAGSFIDTQYF.

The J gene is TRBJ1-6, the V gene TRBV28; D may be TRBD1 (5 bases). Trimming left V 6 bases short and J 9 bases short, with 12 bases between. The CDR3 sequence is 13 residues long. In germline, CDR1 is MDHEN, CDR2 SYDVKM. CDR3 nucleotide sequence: TGTGCCAGCAGGGGACTTCGGAGTTCACCCCTCCACTTT. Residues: CASRGLRSSPLHF.

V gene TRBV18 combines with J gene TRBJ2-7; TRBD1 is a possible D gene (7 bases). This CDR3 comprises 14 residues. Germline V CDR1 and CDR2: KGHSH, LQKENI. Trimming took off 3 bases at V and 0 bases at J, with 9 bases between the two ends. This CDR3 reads CASSPRDSSYEQYF. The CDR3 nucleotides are TGTGCCAGCTCACCGCGGGACAGCTCCTACGAGCAGTACTTC.

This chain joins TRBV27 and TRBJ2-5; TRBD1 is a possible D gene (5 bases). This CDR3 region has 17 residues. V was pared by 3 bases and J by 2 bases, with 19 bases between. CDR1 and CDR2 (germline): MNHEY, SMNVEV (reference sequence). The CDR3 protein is CASSLSPSRRDQETQYF. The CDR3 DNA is TGTGCCAGCAGTTTGTCCCCATCCCGCAGGGATCAAGAGACCCAGTACTTC.

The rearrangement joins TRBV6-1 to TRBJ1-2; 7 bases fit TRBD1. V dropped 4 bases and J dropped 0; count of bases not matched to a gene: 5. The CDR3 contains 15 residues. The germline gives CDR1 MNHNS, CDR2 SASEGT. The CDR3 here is CASSGTGPPNYGYTF. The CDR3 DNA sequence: TGTGCCAGCAGTGGGACAGGCCCGCCTAACTATGGCTACACCTTC.

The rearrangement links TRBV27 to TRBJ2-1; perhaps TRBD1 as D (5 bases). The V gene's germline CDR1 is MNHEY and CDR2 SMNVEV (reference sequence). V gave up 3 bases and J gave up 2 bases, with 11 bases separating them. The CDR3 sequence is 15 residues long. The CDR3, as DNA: TGTGCCAGCAGTTTGGGGCGGTCCGCCTACAATGAGCAGTTCTTC. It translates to CASSLGRSAYNEQFF.

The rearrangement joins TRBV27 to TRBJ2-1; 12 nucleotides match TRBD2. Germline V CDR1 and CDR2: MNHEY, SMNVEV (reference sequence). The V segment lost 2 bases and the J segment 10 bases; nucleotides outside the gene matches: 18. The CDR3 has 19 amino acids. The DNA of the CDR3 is TGTGCCAGCAGTTTAGTCCTCTCCCCCTCTAGCGGGAGGGCCCGAGAGCAGTTCTTC. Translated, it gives CASSLVLSPSSGRAREQFF.

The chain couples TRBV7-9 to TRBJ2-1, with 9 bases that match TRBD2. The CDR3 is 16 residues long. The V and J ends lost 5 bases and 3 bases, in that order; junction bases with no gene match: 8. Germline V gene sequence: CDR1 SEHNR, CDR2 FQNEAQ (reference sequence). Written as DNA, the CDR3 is TGTGCCAGCAGCCGCGGGGGGGCTATGGGCTACAATGAGCAGTTCTTC. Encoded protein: CASSRGGAMGYNEQFF.

CDR3 residues: CASSDRDKETQYF. The CDR3 DNA reads as TGTGCCAGCAGCGACCGGGACAAAGAGACCCAGTACTTC. This sequence joins TRBV21-1 and TRBJ2-5; the table gives TRBD1 as D, unverified against the DNA. TRBV21-1 is listed as a pseudogene. CDR3 length: 13 residues.

CDR3 bases: TGTGCCAGTAGTAGGGGAAGGGGCGATGAGCAGTTCTTC. Amino acids: CASSRGRGDEQFF. The chain joins TRBV19 to TRBJ2-1; TRBD1 is a possible D gene (5 bases). From germline, CDR1 is LNHDA and CDR2 SQIVND (reference sequence). The V end was cut by 4 bases, the J end by 8 bases, with 12 bases between. There are 13 residues in the CDR3.